This T cell receptor (beta chain) was sequenced for a study of monozygotic twins with inflammatory bowel disease. Broader study findings: A distinction between different T cell subtypes was not possible. Especially with disease activity, IBD patients shared fewer clonotypes with others than healthy twins did.

Concerning this clonotype itself: The antigen remains undetermined.

CDR1 is SGDLS and CDR2 is YYNGEE in the germline V gene. This CDR3 is built from 15 residues. For both chains, the TCRalpha and TCRbeta cDNA went through two nested PCRs of about 15 and 9 cycles. TCRdb derives one entry per CDR3 protein from the 5' RACE reads, leaving out DNA. With some 200,000 distinct CDR3 sequences in the sample, the ten largest clones hold around 7.7%. The genes are TRBV9 and TRBJ2-3. Sequencing was done on a sample of blood. This sequence originates from a human donor with ulcerative colitis or Crohn's disease, or a healthy co-twin of an affected twin (not recorded which). Here the CDR3 reads CASSVSGLLADTLYF.